This T cell receptor beta chain came from a study of blood T cell repertoires in COVID-19. The assay was immunoSEQ multiplex PCR, and TCRdb's table has in-frame clones only and misses some. The sample has 27,000 or so clones; 90% to 95% are singletons. The CDR3 extends over 15 amino acids. Per germline, CDR1 SGDLS and CDR2 YYNGEE. V gave up 4 bases and J gave up 1 base; unmatched junction bases: 5. The receptor was derived from a human donor with active COVID-19. The donor label of this sample is uncertain. The chain recombines TRBV9 with TRBJ1-1, with TRBD1 matching 9 bases. The sequencing input was peripheral blood. The CDR3 loop is CASSPGQGWNTEAFF. Here the CDR3 DNA reads TGTGCCAGCAGCCCGGGACAGGGCTGGAACACTGAAGCTTTCTTT. Complete variable domain (other parts from reference TRBV9 and TRBJ1-1): DSGVTQTPKHLITATGQRVTLRCSPRSGDLSVYWYQQSLDQGLQFLIQYYNGEERAKGNILERFSAQQFPDLHSELNLSSLELGDSALYFCASSPGQGWNTEAFFGQGTRLTVV.